Listed below are T cell receptor beta chains from one sample, sequenced in a study of OX40 agonist ivuxolimab in advanced cancers. Method: immunoSEQ multiplex PCR; TCRdb's copy keeps in-frame clones and lacks some. The table has about 60,000 clones, 80% to 90% seen once. Material: CD4+ or CD8+ T cells sorted from blood, obtained in a trial of the OX40 agonist ivuxolimab. The receptors were sampled from an adult with an advanced solid tumor such as melanoma, head and neck, liver or kidney cancer. CDR3s include the opening cysteine and the closing phenylalanine or tryptophan. Each record gives: CDR3 length, J gene, V gene, clone size, D gene, CDR3 protein, CDR3 DNA. A D gene is named only where the DNA matches it firmly. Only part of the rows carry a size: once, few, many, or a class if the clone is expanded.

>14|TRBJ2-7|TRBV7-2|.|.
CASSMQGMLEEQYF
TGTGCCAGCAGCATGCAGGGGATGTTAGAGGAGCAGTACTTC
>14|TRBJ2-1|TRBV10-3|.|.
CAIDRGDTYNEQFF
TGTGCCATCGACCGAGGGGATACTTACAATGAGCAGTTCTTC
>15|TRBJ2-3|TRBV5-1|.|.
CASSWEKELTDTQYF
TGCGCCAGCAGCTGGGAGAAGGAACTCACAGATACGCAGTATTTT
>16|TRBJ1-5|TRBV19|.|.
CASSIVPRGGNQSQHF
TGTGCCAGTAGTATAGTTCCCAGGGGTGGCAATCAGTCCCAGCATTTT
>15|TRBJ1-2|TRBV5-1|once|TRBD1
CASSLESGGNYGYTF
TGCGCCAGCAGCTTGGAGTCAGGGGGCAACTATGGCTACACCTTC
>15|TRBJ2-5|TRBV14|once|.
CASSQDGRVRETQYF
TGTGCCAGCAGCCAAGATGGTAGGGTTAGGGAGACCCAGTACTTC
>13|TRBJ1-2|TRBV9|few|.
CASTPGAAYGYTF
TGTGCCAGCACCCCCGGGGCGGCCTATGGCTACACCTTC
>17|TRBJ2-6|TRBV5-1|.|.
CASSESVLGSGANVLTF
TGCGCCAGCAGCGAAAGCGTACTGGGCTCTGGGGCCAACGTCCTGACTTTC
>16|TRBJ2-1|TRBV5-4|.|.
CASRPGTTDSYNEQFF
TGTGCCAGCAGACCCGGGACAACAGACTCCTACAATGAGCAGTTCTTC
>14|TRBJ1-5|TRBV2|.|.
CASSEQGGTQPQHF
TGTGCCAGCAGTGAACAGGGAGGGACCCAGCCCCAGCATTTT
>16|TRBJ2-7|TRBV6-1|.|TRBD2
CASSEALTSGLYEQYF
TGTGCCAGCAGTGAAGCACTGACTAGCGGGCTCTACGAGCAGTACTTC
>10|TRBJ1-2|TRBV19|.|.
CAEHSTGYTF
TGTGCCGAACACTCGACAGGCTACACCTTC
>13|TRBJ1-5|TRBV4-3|.|.
CASSPDLGQPQHF
TGCGCCAGCAGCCCTGACCTCGGGCAGCCCCAGCATTTT
>18|TRBJ2-3|TRBV7-2|.|TRBD2
CASSPVSSGRTNTDTQYF
TGTGCCAGCAGCCCAGTCTCTAGCGGCCGGACCAACACAGATACGCAGTATTTT
>15|TRBJ1-2|TRBV13|.|.
CASSSSGAPLYGYTF
TGTGCCAGCAGCTCCTCGGGGGCACCCCTCTACGGCTACACCTTC
>18|TRBJ2-7|TRBV5-6|.|.
CASSLGGFTGTLSYEQYF
TGTGCCAGCAGCTTGGGGGGATTTACCGGGACACTCTCCTACGAGCAGTACTTC
>15|TRBJ2-4|TRBV18|.|.
CASSPPGAAKNIQYF
TGTGCCAGCTCACCACCGGGGGCCGCCAAAAACATTCAGTACTTC
>13|TRBJ1-1|TRBV10-3|once|TRBD1
CARKQGIGAEAFF
TGTGCCAGAAAACAGGGGATCGGGGCTGAAGCTTTCTTT
>14|TRBJ1-5|TRBV6-6|.|.
CASNWGDSNQPQHF
TGTGCCAGCAACTGGGGGGATAGCAATCAGCCCCAGCATTTT
>13|TRBJ1-1|TRBV19|.|TRBD1
CASMGDRGTEAFF
TGTGCCAGTATGGGTGACAGGGGGACTGAAGCTTTCTTT
>15|TRBJ2-5|TRBV19|.|.
CASSIVGYPQETQYF
TGTGCCAGTAGTATTGTAGGGTATCCCCAAGAGACCCAGTACTTC
>15|TRBJ1-3|TRBV19|.|.
CASSTRPSGGNTIYF
TGTGCCAGTAGTACCAGACCATCGGGGGGAAACACCATATATTTT
>14|TRBJ1-2|TRBV19|.|TRBD1
CASSILAQGSGYTF
TGTGCCAGTAGTATATTGGCACAGGGGAGTGGCTACACCTTC
>16|TRBJ2-2|TRBV11-2|.|TRBD2
CASSPPGLAITGELFF
TGTGCCAGCAGCCCCCCGGGACTAGCGATCACCGGGGAGCTGTTTTTT
>13|TRBJ2-7|TRBV6-5|.|TRBD2
CASSSSGSYEQYF
TGTGCCAGCAGTTCTAGCGGTTCCTACGAGCAGTACTTC
>14|TRBJ1-3|TRBV15|.|.
CATSRGVQGNTIYF
TGTGCCACCAGCAGAGGGGTACAGGGAAACACCATATATTTT
>14|TRBJ1-1|TRBV27|.|.
CASRKIGSSTEAFF
TGTGCCAGCAGGAAAATAGGGTCGAGCACTGAAGCTTTCTTT
>15|TRBJ2-1|TRBV6-5|.|.
CASSYATASYNEQFF
TGTGCCAGCAGTTACGCGACCGCCTCCTACAATGAGCAGTTCTTC
>13|TRBJ2-7|TRBV10-2|.|.
CASSEGLAYEQYF
TGCGCCAGCAGTGAGGGTCTCGCCTACGAGCAGTACTTC
>14|TRBJ1-1|TRBV5-1|.|.
CASSLDRERTEAFF
TGCGCCAGCAGCTTGGACAGGGAGAGGACTGAAGCTTTCTTT
>14|TRBJ1-2|TRBV14|.|.
CASSPLAGSNGYTF
TGTGCCAGCAGCCCCCTAGCAGGGTCCAATGGCTACACCTTC
>16|TRBJ2-7|TRBV27|.|.
CASRQDSGTARSEQYF
TGTGCCAGCAGACAAGACTCCGGGACGGCAAGGTCCGAGCAGTACTTC
>12|TRBJ1-1|TRBV2|.|.
CSEGGMNTEAFF
TGCTCGGAGGGGGGAATGAACACTGAAGCTTTCTTT
>14|TRBJ2-1|TRBV4-2|.|.
CASSQEGRGNEQFF
TGTGCCAGCAGCCAGGAAGGACGGGGCAATGAGCAGTTCTTC
>13|TRBJ2-7|TRBV5-1|.|.
CASKGDNTYEQYF
TGCGCCAGCAAGGGGGACAACACCTACGAGCAGTACTTC
>16|TRBJ2-4|TRBV7-9|.|TRBD1
CASSLAGGTGRNIQYF
TGTGCCAGCAGCTTAGCCGGGGGGACAGGGAGAAACATTCAGTACTTC
>16|TRBJ1-4|TRBV4-3|.|TRBD1
CASSQERTGRNEKLFF
TGCGCCAGCAGCCAAGAAAGGACAGGGCGGAATGAAAAACTGTTTTTT
>15|TRBJ2-1|TRBV27|.|.
CASSFRQGTHNEQFF
TGTGCCAGCAGTTTTAGGCAGGGGACTCACAATGAGCAGTTCTTC
>15|TRBJ1-1|TRBV4-1|.|TRBD1
CASSQGGQSNTEAFF
TGCGCCAGCAGCCAAGGGGGACAGTCTAACACTGAAGCTTTCTTT
>13|TRBJ2-1|TRBV7-2|.|.
CASSFGGYNEQFF
TGTGCCAGCAGCTTCGGGGGATACAATGAGCAGTTCTTC
>11|TRBJ1-2|TRBV20-1|.|TRBD1
CSAREQGGVTF
TGCAGTGCTAGGGAACAGGGGGGCGTCACCTTC
>13|TRBJ1-1|TRBV2|.|.
CASSLGENTEAFF
TGTGCCAGTTCCCTCGGAGAGAACACTGAAGCTTTCTTT
>15|TRBJ1-4|TRBV5-1|.|.
CASSPSGTPNEKLFF
TGCGCCAGCAGCCCTTCCGGGACACCTAATGAAAAACTGTTTTTT
>15|TRBJ2-7|TRBV7-9|once|.
CASSPGLTRSYEQYF
TGTGCCAGCAGCCCGGGACTTACCCGCTCCTACGAGCAGTACTTC
>14|TRBJ2-5|TRBV7-9|.|.
CASSLTGLGETQYF
TGTGCCAGCAGCCTCACAGGGTTGGGGGAGACCCAGTACTTC
>16|TRBJ1-1|TRBV2|.|TRBD1
CASSGDRIELGTEAFF
TGTGCCAGCAGTGGGGACAGGATAGAATTAGGGACTGAAGCTTTCTTT
>14|TRBJ2-7|TRBV7-2|.|.
CASSLETDPYEQYF
TGTGCCAGCAGCTTAGAGACAGATCCCTACGAGCAGTACTTC
>16|TRBJ2-3|TRBV4-3|.|.
CASSRRTVDSTDTQYF
TGCGCCAGCAGCCGTCGGACGGTCGATAGCACAGATACGCAGTATTTT
>15|TRBJ2-2|TRBV6-6|.|.
CASSDSQRDTGELFF
TGTGCCAGCAGCGACAGCCAGCGAGACACCGGGGAGCTGTTTTTT
>11|TRBJ2-7|TRBV10-3|.|.
CAISFGYEQYF
TGTGCCATCAGCTTCGGATACGAGCAGTACTTC
>15|TRBJ1-1|TRBV10-3|.|.
CAISPGQGLDTEAFF
TGTGCCATCAGCCCGGGGCAGGGCTTGGACACTGAAGCTTTCTTT
>13|TRBJ1-2|TRBV30|.|.
CAWSTQVNYGYTF
TGTGCCTGGTCTACACAAGTTAACTATGGCTACACCTTC
>15|TRBJ2-1|TRBV6-1|.|.
CASAYGGLSYNEQFF
TGTGCCAGCGCCTACGGGGGCCTCTCCTACAATGAGCAGTTCTTC
>16|TRBJ2-3|TRBV7-2|.|TRBD2
CASSLIGLADTDTQYF
TGTGCCAGCAGCTTAATAGGGCTAGCGGACACAGATACGCAGTATTTT